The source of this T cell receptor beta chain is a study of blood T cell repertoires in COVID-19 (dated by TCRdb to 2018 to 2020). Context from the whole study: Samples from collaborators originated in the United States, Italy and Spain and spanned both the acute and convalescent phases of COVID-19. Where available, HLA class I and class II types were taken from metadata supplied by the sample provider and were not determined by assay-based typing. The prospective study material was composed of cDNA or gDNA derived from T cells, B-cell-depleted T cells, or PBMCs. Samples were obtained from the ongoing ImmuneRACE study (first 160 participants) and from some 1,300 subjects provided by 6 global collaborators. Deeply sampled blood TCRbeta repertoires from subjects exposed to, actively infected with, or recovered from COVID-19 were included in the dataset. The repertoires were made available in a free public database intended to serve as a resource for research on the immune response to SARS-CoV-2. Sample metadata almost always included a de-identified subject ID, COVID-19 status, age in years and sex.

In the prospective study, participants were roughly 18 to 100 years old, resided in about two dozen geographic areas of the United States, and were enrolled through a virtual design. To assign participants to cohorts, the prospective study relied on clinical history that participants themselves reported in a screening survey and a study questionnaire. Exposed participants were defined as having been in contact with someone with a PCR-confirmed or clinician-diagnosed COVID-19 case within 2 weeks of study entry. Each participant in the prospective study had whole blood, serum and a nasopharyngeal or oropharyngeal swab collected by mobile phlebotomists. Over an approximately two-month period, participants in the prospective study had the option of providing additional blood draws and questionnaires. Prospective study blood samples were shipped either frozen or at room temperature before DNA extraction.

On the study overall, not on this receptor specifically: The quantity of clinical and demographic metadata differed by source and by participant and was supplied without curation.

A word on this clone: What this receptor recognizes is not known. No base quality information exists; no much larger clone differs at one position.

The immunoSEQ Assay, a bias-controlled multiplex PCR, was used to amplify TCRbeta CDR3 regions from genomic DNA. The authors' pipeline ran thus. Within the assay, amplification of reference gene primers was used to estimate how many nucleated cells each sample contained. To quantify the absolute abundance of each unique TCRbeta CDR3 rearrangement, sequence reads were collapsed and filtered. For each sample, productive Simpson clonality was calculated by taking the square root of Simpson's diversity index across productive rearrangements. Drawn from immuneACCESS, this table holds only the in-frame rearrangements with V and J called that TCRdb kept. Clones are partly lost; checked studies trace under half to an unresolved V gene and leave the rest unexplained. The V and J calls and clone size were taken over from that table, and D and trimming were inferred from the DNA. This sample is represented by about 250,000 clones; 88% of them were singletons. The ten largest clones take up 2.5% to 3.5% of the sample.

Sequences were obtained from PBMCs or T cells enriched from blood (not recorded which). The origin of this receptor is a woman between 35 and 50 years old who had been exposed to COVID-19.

Here is the DNA: TGTGCCAGCAGCGCCGGAGGCTCTGGCACAGATACGCAGTATTTT. This translates into CASSAGGSGTDTQYF. The rearranged chain carries TRBV9 and TRBJ2-3; TRBD2 could be the D gene, as 5 bases match. The CDR3 has 15 amino acids, counting the end cysteine and phenylalanine. The entry retains the CDR3 DNA only, 45 bases that are in frame from base 1. For CDR1 and CDR2, the germline V gene lists SGDLS and YYNGEE. V is cut by 3 bases and J by 1 base, and the space between the germline ends is 12 bases.